The present T cell receptor beta chain was sequenced within a study of beta chain features in type 1 diabetes. This CDR3 contains 14 residues. From germline, CDR1 is KGHSH and CDR2 LQKENI. Trimming removed 3 bases from V and 12 bases from J, with 20 bases in between. The investigators reverse transcribed all of the isolated RNA, so they sequenced expressed TCRB transcripts. Measured with immunoSEQ multiplex PCR; TCRdb has only the in-frame clones, and not every one. The repertoire holds some 150,000 clones, with nearly 50% as singletons. Sequenced input: Tregs from blood. The J gene is TRBJ1-2, the V gene TRBV18; D is ambiguous. This TCR was recovered from a man between 18 and 29 years old in good health. The CDR3 reads CASSPAAGSMWDTF. CDR3 nucleotides: TGTGCCAGCTCACCTGCTGCGGGTTCGATGTGGGACACCTTC.